These T cell receptor beta chains were read from a single sample in a study of blood T cells in healthy people across ages. TCRdb passed the 5' RACE reads through MiXCR, listing each CDR3 protein once. The sample shows about a million distinct CDR3 sequences, about 53% of them seen only once. The sequencing input was blood. These receptors came from a woman aged 55-75 years in good health. Each CDR3 is given without its conserved first and last residue. Expanded clones are given a class, and other clones once, few, many or no size at all.

V gene: TRBV15
clone size: once
CDR3 protein: ATSRDQSALAWEF

V gene: TRBV11-2
clone size: -
CDR3 protein: ASSLAGTKTYEQY

V gene: TRBV20-1
clone size: -
CDR3 protein: SARGTGDYEQY

V gene: TRBV20-1
clone size: -
CDR3 protein: SAYTSGKPNEQF

V gene: TRBV20-1
clone size: -
CDR3 protein: SASGGRRALETQY

V gene: TRBV5-4
clone size: -
CDR3 protein: ASSPAMTSSTDTQY

V gene: TRBV20-1
clone size: few
CDR3 protein: SWLNLEDSYEQY

V gene: TRBV4-1
clone size: -
CDR3 protein: ASSQESGRATNEKLF

V gene: TRBV7-2
clone size: -
CDR3 protein: ASSYQGGLQGTQY

V gene: TRBV5-1
clone size: -
CDR3 protein: ASIGFGGTEAF

V gene: TRBV6-6
clone size: -
CDR3 protein: ASIGTNRWETQY

V gene: TRBV10-3
clone size: -
CDR3 protein: AIRRLSNEQF

V gene: TRBV7-2
clone size: -
CDR3 protein: ASSQTSGRSYNEQF

V gene: TRBV5-6
clone size: -
CDR3 protein: ASSRTGRQAKGYT

V gene: TRBV20-1
clone size: -
CDR3 protein: STRFRDSPLH

V gene: TRBV29-1
clone size: few
CDR3 protein: SVQRKNEKLF

V gene: TRBV5-6
clone size: -
CDR3 protein: ASSLRFRADPSTDTQY

V gene: TRBV4-1
clone size: few
CDR3 protein: ASSQATGVNEQY

V gene: TRBV7-9
clone size: -
CDR3 protein: ASSLEVRVRTANTEAF

V gene: TRBV30
clone size: few
CDR3 protein: AWSSGNGNQPQH

V gene: TRBV27
clone size: -
CDR3 protein: ASSLRTGNYYEQY

V gene: TRBV6-1
clone size: -
CDR3 protein: ASSDFRGIEQY

V gene: TRBV20-1
clone size: -
CDR3 protein: SVPDRSHEKLF

V gene: TRBV4-2
clone size: -
CDR3 protein: ASSHPGGSSFSDTQY

V gene: TRBV24-1
clone size: -
CDR3 protein: AENRSYGYT

V gene: TRBV5-5
clone size: -
CDR3 protein: ASSLDPRGLTEAF

V gene: TRBV14
clone size: -
CDR3 protein: ASSRGGRLFTDTQY

V gene: TRBV7-2
clone size: -
CDR3 protein: ASSLDRLATGEGEQY

V gene: TRBV5-1
clone size: few
CDR3 protein: ASSLGDGSVY

V gene: TRBV4-1
clone size: few
CDR3 protein: ASSQGASGIGIQY

V gene: TRBV5-6
clone size: many
CDR3 protein: ASSGNYGYT

V gene: TRBV20-1
clone size: -
CDR3 protein: SALPGTGSYNEQF

V gene: TRBV15
clone size: few
CDR3 protein: ATSRERTSGSETQY

V gene: TRBV12-3/TRBV12-4
clone size: -
CDR3 protein: ASTRTIDTDTQY

V gene: TRBV11-2
clone size: -
CDR3 protein: ASQDRTYNEQY

V gene: TRBV4-1
clone size: -
CDR3 protein: ASSQPGGYEQY

V gene: TRBV7-9
clone size: -
CDR3 protein: ASRGYSSYEQY

V gene: TRBV2
clone size: -
CDR3 protein: ASSEFRRGQY

V gene: TRBV24-1
clone size: -
CDR3 protein: ATSVSKKQF

V gene: TRBV29-1
clone size: -
CDR3 protein: SVEDPAGNSYNEQY

V gene: TRBV5-1
clone size: few
CDR3 protein: ASSLAGSGSFSEQF

V gene: TRBV4-1
clone size: few
CDR3 protein: ASSPYSEAGVGKTQY

V gene: TRBV7-8
clone size: once
CDR3 protein: ASSVDHQETQY

V gene: TRBV12-3/TRBV12-4
clone size: few
CDR3 protein: ASSTIAGATDTQY

V gene: TRBV7-9
clone size: few
CDR3 protein: ASSSTRDISYEQY

V gene: TRBV24-1
clone size: -
CDR3 protein: ATSDLQSSDSYNEQF

V gene: TRBV7-2
clone size: -
CDR3 protein: ASSTGLAGGEQETQY

V gene: TRBV12-3/TRBV12-4
clone size: -
CDR3 protein: ASSLASGSNEQF

V gene: TRBV5-6
clone size: -
CDR3 protein: ASSFTGFDEQF

V gene: TRBV18
clone size: -
CDR3 protein: ASSPLPQREGHEQY

V gene: TRBV12-3/TRBV12-4
clone size: -
CDR3 protein: ASTVAGGGTDTQY

V gene: TRBV20-1
clone size: -
CDR3 protein: SAEVGAAKNIQY

V gene: TRBV6-2/TRBV6-3
clone size: -
CDR3 protein: ASSSYGQGALNEQF

V gene: TRBV7-2
clone size: -
CDR3 protein: ASSLAGQAGEKLF